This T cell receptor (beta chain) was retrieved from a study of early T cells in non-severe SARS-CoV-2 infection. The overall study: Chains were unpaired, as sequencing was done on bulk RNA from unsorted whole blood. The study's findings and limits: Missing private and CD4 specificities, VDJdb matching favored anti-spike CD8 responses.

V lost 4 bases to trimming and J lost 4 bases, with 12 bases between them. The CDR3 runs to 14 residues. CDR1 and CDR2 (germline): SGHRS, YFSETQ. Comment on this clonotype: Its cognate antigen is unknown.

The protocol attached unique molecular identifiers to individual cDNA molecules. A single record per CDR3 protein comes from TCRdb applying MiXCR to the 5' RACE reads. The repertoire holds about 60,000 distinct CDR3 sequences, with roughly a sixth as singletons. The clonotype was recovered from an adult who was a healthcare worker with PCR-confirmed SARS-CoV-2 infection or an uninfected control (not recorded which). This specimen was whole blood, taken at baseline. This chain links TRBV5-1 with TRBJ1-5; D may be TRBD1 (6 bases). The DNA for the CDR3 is TGCGCCAGCAGCCGGGACACGGGGAATCAGCCCCAGCATTTT. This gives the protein CASSRDTGNQPQHF.